This TCR beta chain was recovered during a study of control samples from healthy donors and cancer patients (TCRdb year 2020). This clone was seen just once. Its antigen target is currently unknown. No much larger clone exists at a distance of one base, and base qualities are not known. Receptor amplification or capture employed the immunoSEQ multiplex PCR assay. TCRdb re-hosts the immuneACCESS table, in-frame sequences only. Its copies lack some clones; in the studies checked, an unresolved V gene accounts for under half of them, and the cause for the rest is not known. The sample yields 85,000 to 90,000 clones; about 89% were counted once. The ten largest account for 9.5% to 10% of the sample. A distance of 10 bases separates the germline ends of V and J, which lose 5 bases and 5 bases respectively. Including the terminal cysteine and valine, the CDR3 comprises 12 residues. Only the CDR3 part of the read is kept: 36 bases, read in frame from the first base. As encoded in the germline V gene, CDR1 is MDHEN while CDR2 is SYDVKM.

Recombination connected TRBV28 to TRBJ2-7, and the D gene may be TRBD1, 6 bases matching. This TCR was sampled from a woman aged 50 to 65 with colorectal cancer. Source material: PBMCs. The sequenced DNA is TGTGCCAGCAGTGGGCAGGGGAACGAGCAGTACGTC. Its protein product is CASSGQGNEQYV.